These T cell receptor beta chains were read from a single sample in a study of blood T cell repertoires in COVID-19. Assay used: immunoSEQ multiplex PCR; TCRdb lists only in-frame clones, some missing. Counted here are around 260,000 clones, 80% to 85% occurring once; the ten biggest clones make up 15% to 17%. Source material: peripheral blood. The receptors here all came from a person between 65 and 79 years old with COVID-19, enrolled during active disease. Each CDR3 is given with its conserved first and last residue. Fields, in order: J gene, V gene, D gene, clone size, CDR3 protein, CDR3 DNA. D genes are given only for firm matches. Size is stated for part of the rows, as once, few or many counts, or as a class when the clone is expanded.

J: TRBJ2-3
V: TRBV5-4
D: TRBD2
size: .
CDR3: CASSSLAASTDTQYF
DNA: TGTGCCAGCAGCTCACTAGCGGCTAGCACAGATACGCAGTATTTT

J: TRBJ1-1
V: TRBV7-3
D: .
size: .
CDR3: CASSKTPNTEAFF
DNA: TGTGCCAGCAGCAAGACACCAAACACTGAAGCTTTCTTT

J: TRBJ1-1
V: TRBV27
D: .
size: .
CDR3: CAKVGVGYTEAFF
DNA: TGTGCCAAAGTCGGGGTCGGGTACACTGAAGCTTTCTTT

J: TRBJ2-1
V: TRBV5-6
D: TRBD2
size: .
CDR3: CASSWPSGSSYNEQFF
DNA: TGTGCCAGCAGCTGGCCTAGCGGGAGCTCCTACAATGAGCAGTTCTTC

J: TRBJ1-4
V: TRBV3-1/TRBV3-2
D: TRBD1
size: .
CDR3: CASSQDATGGGREKLFF
DNA: TGTGCCAGCAGCCAAGATGCGACAGGGGGCGGGCGTGAAAAACTGTTTTTT

J: TRBJ1-4
V: TRBV15
D: .
size: .
CDR3: CATSRGQGGKEKLFF
DNA: TGTGCCACCAGCAGAGGGCAGGGCGGTAAAGAAAAACTGTTTTTT

J: TRBJ2-7
V: TRBV6-2/TRBV6-3
D: TRBD1
size: few
CDR3: CASSYSLTGTGTNYEQYF
DNA: TGTGCCAGCAGTTACTCTTTAACCGGGACAGGGACGAACTACGAGCAGTACTTC

J: TRBJ2-5
V: TRBV5-4
D: .
size: .
CDR3: CASSLGRTEKETQYF
DNA: TGTGCCAGCAGCTTGGGCAGGACAGAGAAAGAGACCCAGTACTTC

J: TRBJ2-2
V: TRBV19
D: .
size: .
CDR3: CASSGGTFTGELFF
DNA: TGTGCCAGTAGTGGGGGGACTTTCACCGGGGAGCTGTTTTTT

J: TRBJ2-2
V: TRBV6-1
D: TRBD1
size: .
CDR3: CASSEGGQGNTGELFF
DNA: TGTGCCAGCAGTGAAGGAGGACAGGGGAACACCGGGGAGCTGTTTTTT

J: TRBJ1-5
V: TRBV27
D: .
size: .
CDR3: CASSLSQGSQPQHF
DNA: TGTGCCAGCAGTTTATCCCAGGGGAGCCAGCCCCAGCATTTT

J: TRBJ2-7
V: TRBV7-6
D: TRBD2
size: once
CDR3: CASQAGGPIQYF
DNA: TGTGCCAGTCAGGCGGGAGGGCCGATCCAGTACTTC

J: TRBJ2-1
V: TRBV11-2
D: .
size: .
CDR3: CASSRAEQFF
DNA: TGTGCCAGCAGCCGAGCGGAGCAGTTCTTC

J: TRBJ2-1
V: TRBV29-1
D: .
size: .
CDR3: CSAGTGQKNEQFF
DNA: TGCAGCGCAGGGACCGGACAGAAGAATGAGCAGTTCTTC

J: TRBJ1-2
V: TRBV28
D: TRBD1
size: .
CDR3: CASSPGQKDYTF
DNA: TGTGCCAGCAGTCCGGGACAGAAGGACTACACCTTC

J: TRBJ2-1
V: TRBV4-3
D: .
size: .
CDR3: CASSQERTIPEQFF
DNA: TGCGCCAGCAGCCAAGAACGGACAATCCCTGAGCAGTTCTTC

J: TRBJ2-7
V: TRBV5-1
D: .
size: .
CDR3: CASNREGGLYEQYF
DNA: TGCGCCAGCAACCGAGAAGGGGGATTGTACGAGCAGTACTTC

J: TRBJ1-2
V: TRBV4-3
D: .
size: .
CDR3: CASSPHPGEGYTF
DNA: TGCGCCAGCAGCCCCCACCCAGGGGAAGGCTACACCTTC

J: TRBJ1-1
V: TRBV5-1
D: TRBD1
size: .
CDR3: CASTKLQGGEAFF
DNA: TGCGCCAGCACCAAACTACAGGGGGGTGAAGCTTTCTTT

J: TRBJ1-2
V: TRBV5-6
D: .
size: .
CDR3: CASSLGQGGYTF
DNA: TGTGCCAGCAGCTTGGGTCAGGGGGGCTACACCTTC

J: TRBJ2-5
V: TRBV28
D: .
size: .
CDR3: CASSLNFLRETQYF
DNA: TGTGCCAGCAGTTTAAATTTCCTGCGGGAGACCCAGTACTTC

J: TRBJ2-1
V: TRBV5-6
D: TRBD1
size: .
CDR3: CASIFGQGAYNEQFF
DNA: TGTGCCAGCATCTTCGGACAGGGAGCCTACAATGAGCAGTTCTTC

J: TRBJ1-2
V: TRBV5-6
D: .
size: once
CDR3: CASSSTGHYYGYTF
DNA: TGTGCCAGCAGCTCAACGGGACATTACTATGGCTACACCTTC

J: TRBJ1-4
V: TRBV3-1/TRBV3-2
D: .
size: .
CDR3: CASSLGPATNEKLFF
DNA: TGTGCCAGCTCACTTGGGCCCGCAACTAATGAAAAACTGTTTTTT

J: TRBJ1-3
V: TRBV5-4
D: .
size: .
CDR3: CASSYDRGNTIYF
DNA: TGTGCCAGCAGTTACGACAGGGGAAACACCATATATTTT

J: TRBJ1-1
V: TRBV6-5
D: TRBD1
size: .
CDR3: CASSSTGLTEAFF
DNA: TGTGCCAGCAGTTCGACAGGGCTCACTGAAGCTTTCTTT

J: TRBJ2-2
V: TRBV7-6
D: TRBD2
size: .
CDR3: CASSLGNRIAGGGTGELFF
DNA: TGTGCCAGCAGCTTAGGAAACCGGATAGCGGGAGGCGGCACCGGGGAGCTGTTTTTT

J: TRBJ2-1
V: TRBV7-3
D: TRBD2
size: once
CDR3: CASSRFGVSGTTSSYNEQFF
DNA: TGTGCCAGCAGCCGATTTGGAGTTAGCGGGACCACGAGCTCCTACAATGAGCAGTTCTTC

J: TRBJ1-3
V: TRBV19
D: .
size: few
CDR3: CASSTDRGNTIYF
DNA: TGTGCCAGTAGTACCGACAGAGGAAACACCATATATTTT

J: TRBJ2-7
V: TRBV7-8
D: TRBD2
size: .
CDR3: CASSSRLAGDYEQYF
DNA: TGTGCCAGCAGCTCGCGACTAGCGGGGGACTACGAGCAGTACTTC

J: TRBJ1-1
V: TRBV15
D: TRBD1
size: .
CDR3: CATSRDYGTGAEAFF
DNA: TGTGCCACCAGCAGAGATTACGGGACAGGGGCTGAAGCTTTCTTT

J: TRBJ2-7
V: TRBV3-1/TRBV3-2
D: .
size: .
CDR3: CASSQDGARAAYEQYF
DNA: TGTGCCAGCAGCCAAGATGGGGCCAGGGCAGCCTACGAGCAGTACTTC

J: TRBJ2-3
V: TRBV7-9
D: .
size: .
CDR3: CASSHRVRGTDTQYF
DNA: TGTGCCAGCAGCCACAGGGTTAGGGGCACAGATACGCAGTATTTT

J: TRBJ1-2
V: TRBV5-3
D: TRBD1
size: .
CDR3: CARSLVGQGMF
DNA: TGTGCCAGAAGCTTGGTTGGACAGGGTATGTTC

J: TRBJ1-5
V: TRBV12-3/TRBV12-4
D: .
size: .
CDR3: CASSRGGYQPQHF
DNA: TGTGCCAGCAGTCGGGGGGGCTATCAGCCCCAGCATTTT

J: TRBJ1-1
V: TRBV13
D: .
size: once
CDR3: CASSEEGVGAFF
DNA: TGTGCCAGCAGCGAGGAGGGTGTAGGAGCTTTCTTT

J: TRBJ2-4
V: TRBV2
D: .
size: .
CDR3: CARSDIQYF
DNA: TGTGCCAGATCGGACATTCAGTACTTC

J: TRBJ2-1
V: TRBV10-3
D: TRBD2
size: .
CDR3: CAISATSGGFDNEQFF
DNA: TGTGCCATCAGTGCGACTAGCGGGGGGTTCGACAATGAGCAGTTCTTC

J: TRBJ1-6
V: TRBV6-2/TRBV6-3
D: .
size: few
CDR3: CASSYTGDLYSPLHF
DNA: TGTGCCAGCAGTTACACGGGGGACCTCTATTCACCCCTCCACTTT

J: TRBJ2-7
V: TRBV19
D: TRBD2
size: .
CDR3: CASRPGGTSYEQYF
DNA: TGTGCCAGTAGGCCGGGGGGTACCTCCTACGAGCAGTACTTC

J: TRBJ1-5
V: TRBV19
D: .
size: .
CDR3: CASSILPGSNQPQHF
DNA: TGTGCCAGTAGTATTTTGCCAGGGAGCAATCAGCCCCAGCATTTT

J: TRBJ2-1
V: TRBV10-1
D: .
size: .
CDR3: CASSAPTVTSLYSYNEQFF
DNA: TGCGCCAGCAGCGCTCCGACAGTTACTAGCCTCTACTCCTACAATGAGCAGTTCTTC

J: TRBJ2-3
V: TRBV7-3
D: TRBD2
size: .
CDR3: CASSRAGGSTDTQYF
DNA: TGTGCCAGCAGCCGCGCGGGGGGCAGCACAGATACGCAGTATTTT

J: TRBJ1-3
V: TRBV5-1
D: .
size: .
CDR3: CASSLAGSGNTIYF
DNA: TGCGCCAGCAGCTTGGCGGGTTCTGGAAACACCATATATTTT

J: TRBJ2-3
V: TRBV9
D: .
size: once
CDR3: CASSGETDTQYF
DNA: TGTGCCAGCAGCGGTGAGACAGATACGCAGTATTTT

J: TRBJ2-2
V: TRBV5-3
D: TRBD2
size: .
CDR3: CARSTTGTSNDTGELFF
DNA: TGTGCCAGAAGCACGACCGGGACTAGTAACGACACCGGGGAGCTGTTTTTT

J: TRBJ2-2
V: TRBV5-1
D: .
size: .
CDR3: CASSLGLQNTGELFF
DNA: TGCGCCAGCAGCTTGGGACTTCAAAACACCGGGGAGCTGTTTTTT

J: TRBJ1-3
V: TRBV30
D: .
size: .
CDR3: CAWSVRDGRVSSGNTIYF
DNA: TGTGCCTGGAGTGTACGAGATGGCAGGGTCAGCTCTGGAAACACCATATATTTT

J: TRBJ1-5
V: TRBV21-1
D: .
size: .
CDR3: CASGETGQANQPQHF
DNA: TGTGCCAGCGGGGAGACAGGACAGGCAAATCAGCCCCAGCATTTT

J: TRBJ1-1
V: TRBV6-5
D: .
size: .
CDR3: CASSYNVPLNTEAFF
DNA: TGTGCCAGCAGTTACAATGTCCCCTTGAACACTGAAGCTTTCTTT

J: TRBJ1-1
V: TRBV28
D: .
size: .
CDR3: CASSFNKNTEAFF
DNA: TGTGCCAGCAGTTTTAACAAGAACACTGAAGCTTTCTTT

J: TRBJ1-5
V: TRBV23-1
D: TRBD1
size: .
CDR3: CASLGGSGTGDQPQHF
DNA: TGCGCCAGCCTGGGGGGCTCCGGGACAGGGGATCAGCCCCAGCATTTT

J: TRBJ2-3
V: TRBV4-3
D: .
size: .
CDR3: CASSQAGTDTQYF
DNA: TGCGCCAGCAGCCAAGCAGGGACAGATACGCAGTATTTT

J: TRBJ2-7
V: TRBV9
D: .
size: once
CDR3: CASSSFTGFEDEQYF
DNA: TGTGCCAGCAGCTCGTTTACAGGGTTTGAGGACGAGCAGTACTTC

J: TRBJ2-7
V: TRBV4-3
D: .
size: few
CDR3: CASSQEVTVPGPTYEQYF
DNA: TGCGCCAGCAGCCAAGAGGTTACCGTCCCGGGTCCAACCTACGAGCAGTACTTC

J: TRBJ1-6
V: TRBV7-2
D: TRBD1
size: .
CDR3: CASSFIQGALHF
DNA: TGTGCCAGCAGCTTTATACAGGGGGCCCTCCACTTT

J: TRBJ2-5
V: TRBV4-1
D: TRBD2
size: .
CDR3: CASSQERLAGGAYQETQYF
DNA: TGCGCCAGCAGCCAAGAACGACTAGCGGGGGGCGCGTACCAAGAGACCCAGTACTTC